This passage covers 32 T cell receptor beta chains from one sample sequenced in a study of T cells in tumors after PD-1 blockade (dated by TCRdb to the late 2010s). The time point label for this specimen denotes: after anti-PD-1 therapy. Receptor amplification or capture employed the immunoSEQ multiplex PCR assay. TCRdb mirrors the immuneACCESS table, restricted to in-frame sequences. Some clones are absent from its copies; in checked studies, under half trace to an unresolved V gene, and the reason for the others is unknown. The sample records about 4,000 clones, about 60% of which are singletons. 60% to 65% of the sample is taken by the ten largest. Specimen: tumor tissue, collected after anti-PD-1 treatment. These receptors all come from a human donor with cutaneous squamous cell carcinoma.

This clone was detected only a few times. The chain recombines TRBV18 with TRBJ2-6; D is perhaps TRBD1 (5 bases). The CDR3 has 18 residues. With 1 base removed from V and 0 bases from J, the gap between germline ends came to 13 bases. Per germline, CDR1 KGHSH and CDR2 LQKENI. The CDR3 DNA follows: TGTGCCAGCTCACCACAGGGTGGGGCACACTCTGGGGCCAACGTCCTGACTTTC. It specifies CASSPQGGAHSGANVLTF. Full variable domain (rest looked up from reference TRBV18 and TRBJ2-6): NAGVMQNPRHLVRRRGQEARLRCSPMKGHSHVYWYRQLPEEGLKFMVYLQKENIIDESGMPKERFSAEFPKEGPSILRIQQVVRGDSAAYFCASSPQGGAHSGANVLTFGAGSRLTVL.

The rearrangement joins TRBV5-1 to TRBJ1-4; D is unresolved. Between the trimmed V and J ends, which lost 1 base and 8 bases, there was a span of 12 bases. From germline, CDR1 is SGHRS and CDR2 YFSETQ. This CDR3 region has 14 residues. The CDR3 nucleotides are TGCGCCAGCAGCTTGAGCCTGGGAAGCGAAAAACTGTTTTTT. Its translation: CASSLSLGSEKLFF.

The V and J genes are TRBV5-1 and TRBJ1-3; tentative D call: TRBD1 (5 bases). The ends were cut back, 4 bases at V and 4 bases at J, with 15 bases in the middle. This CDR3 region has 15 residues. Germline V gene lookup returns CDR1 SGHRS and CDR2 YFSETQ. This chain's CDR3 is CASSQQGTSGNTIYF. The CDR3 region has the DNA TGCGCCAGCAGCCAGCAGGGCACGTCCGGAAACACCATATATTTT.

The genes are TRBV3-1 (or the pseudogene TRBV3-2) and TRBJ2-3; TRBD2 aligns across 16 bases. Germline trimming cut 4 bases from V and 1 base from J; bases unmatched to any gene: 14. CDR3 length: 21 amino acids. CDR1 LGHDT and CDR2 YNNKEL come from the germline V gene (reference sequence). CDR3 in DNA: TGTGCCAGCAGCCCGGGACTAGCGGGGGGGCCGGGGGTGTATGGCACAGATACGCAGTATTTT. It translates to CASSPGLAGGPGVYGTDTQYF.

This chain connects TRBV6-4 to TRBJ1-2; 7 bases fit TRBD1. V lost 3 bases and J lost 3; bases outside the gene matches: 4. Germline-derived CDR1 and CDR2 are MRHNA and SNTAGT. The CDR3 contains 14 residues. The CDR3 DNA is TGTGCCAGCAGTGAGGCCGGGACAGACTATGGCTACACCTTC. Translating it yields CASSEAGTDYGYTF.

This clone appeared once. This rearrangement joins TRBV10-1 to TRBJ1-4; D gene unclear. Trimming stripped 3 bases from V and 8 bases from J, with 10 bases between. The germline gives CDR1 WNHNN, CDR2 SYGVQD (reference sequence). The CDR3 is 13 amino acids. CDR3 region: CASSESQGEKLFF. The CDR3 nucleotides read TGCGCCAGCAGTGAATCGCAAGGGGAAAAACTGTTTTTT.

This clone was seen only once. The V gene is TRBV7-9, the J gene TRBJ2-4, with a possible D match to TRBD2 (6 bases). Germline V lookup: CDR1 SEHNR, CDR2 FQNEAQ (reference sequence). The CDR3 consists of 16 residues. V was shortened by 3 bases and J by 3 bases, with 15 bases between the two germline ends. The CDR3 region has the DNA TGTGCCAGCAGCTTGGGACTGACAACTGGCAAAAACATTCAGTACTTC. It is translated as CASSLGLTTGKNIQYF.

The CDR3 DNA reads as TGTGCCAGCAGGTCCGAGAACACTGAAGCTTTCTTT. This translates into CASRSENTEAFF. The chain has TRBV12-3 or TRBV12-4 and TRBJ1-1; D call uncertain. This CDR3 comprises 12 residues. V lost 6 bases, J lost 1 base, and 6 bases lay in between.

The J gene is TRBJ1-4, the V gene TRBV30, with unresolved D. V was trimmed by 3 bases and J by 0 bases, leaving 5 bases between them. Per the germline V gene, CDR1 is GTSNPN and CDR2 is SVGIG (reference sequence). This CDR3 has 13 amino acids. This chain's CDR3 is CAWRAATNEKLFF. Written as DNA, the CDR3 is TGTGCCTGGAGGGCTGCAACTAATGAAAAACTGTTTTTT.

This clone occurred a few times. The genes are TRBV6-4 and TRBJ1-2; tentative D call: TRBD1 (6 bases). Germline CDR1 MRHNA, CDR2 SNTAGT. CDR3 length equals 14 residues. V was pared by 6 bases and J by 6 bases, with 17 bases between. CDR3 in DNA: TGTGCCAGCAGCAGGGGCGTTTTTATTGATGGCTACACCTTC. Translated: CASSRGVFIDGYTF.

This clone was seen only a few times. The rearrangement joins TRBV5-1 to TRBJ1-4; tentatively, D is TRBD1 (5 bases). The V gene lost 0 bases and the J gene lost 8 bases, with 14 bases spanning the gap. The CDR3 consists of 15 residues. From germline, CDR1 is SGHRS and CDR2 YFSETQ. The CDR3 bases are TGCGCCAGCAGCTTGGGGGATCAGGGATTCGAAAAACTGTTTTTT. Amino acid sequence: CASSLGDQGFEKLFF. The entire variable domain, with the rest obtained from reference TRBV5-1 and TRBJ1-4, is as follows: KAGVTQTPRYLIKTRGQQVTLSCSPISGHRSVSWYQQTPGQGLQFLFEYFSETQRNKGNFPGRFSGRQFSNSRSEMNVSTLELGDSALYLCASSLGDQGFEKLFFGSGTQLSVL.

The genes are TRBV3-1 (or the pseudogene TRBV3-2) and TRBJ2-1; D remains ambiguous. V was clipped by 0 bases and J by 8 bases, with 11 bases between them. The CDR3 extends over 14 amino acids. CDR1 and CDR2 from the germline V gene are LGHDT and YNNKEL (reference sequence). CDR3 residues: CASSQDYYPDEQFF. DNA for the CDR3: TGTGCCAGCAGCCAAGATTACTATCCGGATGAGCAGTTCTTC.

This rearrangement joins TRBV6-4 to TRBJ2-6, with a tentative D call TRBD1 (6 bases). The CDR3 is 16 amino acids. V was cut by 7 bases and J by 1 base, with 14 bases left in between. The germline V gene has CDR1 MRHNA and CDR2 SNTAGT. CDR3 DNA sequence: TGTGCCAGCACCCCGACAGGTCGTTCTGGGGCCAACGTCCTGACTTTC. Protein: CASTPTGRSGANVLTF.

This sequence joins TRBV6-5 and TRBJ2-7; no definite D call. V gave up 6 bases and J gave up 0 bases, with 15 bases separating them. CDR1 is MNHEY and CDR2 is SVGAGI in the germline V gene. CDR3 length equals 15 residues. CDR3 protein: CASRSPNPYSYEQYF. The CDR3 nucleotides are TGTGCCAGCAGATCTCCGAACCCTTACTCCTACGAGCAGTACTTC.

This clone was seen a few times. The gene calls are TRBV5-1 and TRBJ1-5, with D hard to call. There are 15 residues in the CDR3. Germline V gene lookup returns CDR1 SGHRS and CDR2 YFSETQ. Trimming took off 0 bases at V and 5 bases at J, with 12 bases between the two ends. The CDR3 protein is CASSLEGSLHQPQHF. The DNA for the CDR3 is TGCGCCAGCAGCTTGGAGGGCAGCCTACATCAGCCCCAGCATTTT.

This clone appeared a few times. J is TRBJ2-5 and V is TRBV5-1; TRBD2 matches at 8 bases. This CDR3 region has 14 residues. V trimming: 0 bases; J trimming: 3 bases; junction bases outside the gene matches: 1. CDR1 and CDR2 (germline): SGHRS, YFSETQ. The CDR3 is CASSLGSGEETQYF. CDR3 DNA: TGCGCCAGCAGCTTGGGTAGCGGGGAAGAGACCCAGTACTTC.

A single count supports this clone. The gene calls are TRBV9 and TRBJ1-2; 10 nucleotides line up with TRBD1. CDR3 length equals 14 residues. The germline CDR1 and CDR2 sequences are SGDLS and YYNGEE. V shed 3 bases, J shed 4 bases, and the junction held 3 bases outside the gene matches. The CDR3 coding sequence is TGTGCCAGCAGCGGGAGGACAGGGGGCTATGGCTACACCTTC. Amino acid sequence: CASSGRTGGYGYTF.

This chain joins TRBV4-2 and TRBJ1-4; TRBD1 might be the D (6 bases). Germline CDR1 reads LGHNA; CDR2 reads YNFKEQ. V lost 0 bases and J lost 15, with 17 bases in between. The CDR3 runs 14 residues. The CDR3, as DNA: TGTGCCAGCAGCCAAGATAAAGAGGACAGCAAATTGTTTTTT. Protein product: CASSQDKEDSKLFF.

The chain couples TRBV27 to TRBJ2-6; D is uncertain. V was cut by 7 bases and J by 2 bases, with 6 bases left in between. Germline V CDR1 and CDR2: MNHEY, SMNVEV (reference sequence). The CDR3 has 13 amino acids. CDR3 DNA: TGTGCCAGCACCCCCGCTGGGGCCAACGTCCTGACTTTC. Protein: CASTPAGANVLTF.

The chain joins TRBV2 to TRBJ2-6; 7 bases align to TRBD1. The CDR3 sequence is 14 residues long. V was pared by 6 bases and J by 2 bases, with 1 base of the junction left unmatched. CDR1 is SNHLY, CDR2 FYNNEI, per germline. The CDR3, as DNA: TGTGCCAGCAGCACAGGGGCTGGGGCCAACGTCCTGACTTTC. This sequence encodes CASSTGAGANVLTF.

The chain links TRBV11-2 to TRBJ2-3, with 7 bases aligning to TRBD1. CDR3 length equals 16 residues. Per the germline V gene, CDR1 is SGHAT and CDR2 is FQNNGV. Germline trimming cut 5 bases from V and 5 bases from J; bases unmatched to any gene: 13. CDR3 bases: TGTGCCAGCAGCGATAGGACAGGCCGTGGTAAAGATACGCAGTATTTT. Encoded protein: CASSDRTGRGKDTQYF.

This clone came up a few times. CDR3 region: CASSPGQGYSNQPQHF. CDR3 nucleotides: TGTGCCAGCAGTCCCGGACAGGGCTATAGCAATCAGCCCCAGCATTTT. This rearrangement joins TRBV6-2 or TRBV6-3 to TRBJ1-5; 8 bases align to TRBD1. Germline CDR1 is MNHEY and CDR2 is SVGEGT. CDR3 length: 16 amino acids. Germline trimming cut 5 bases from V and 0 bases from J; bases unmatched to any gene: 6.

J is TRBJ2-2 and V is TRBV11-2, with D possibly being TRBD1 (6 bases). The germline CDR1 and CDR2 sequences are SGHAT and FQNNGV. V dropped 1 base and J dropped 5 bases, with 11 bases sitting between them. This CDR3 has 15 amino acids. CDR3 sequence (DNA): TGTGCCAGCAGCTTAGGGACAGTTAATACCGGGGAGCTGTTTTTT. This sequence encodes CASSLGTVNTGELFF.

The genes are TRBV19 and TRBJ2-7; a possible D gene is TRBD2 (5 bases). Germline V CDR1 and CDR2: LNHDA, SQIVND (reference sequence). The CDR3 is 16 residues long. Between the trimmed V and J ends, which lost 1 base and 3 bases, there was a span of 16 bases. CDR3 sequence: CASSIGSWGEGYEQYF. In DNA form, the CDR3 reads TGTGCCAGTAGTATAGGTTCGTGGGGAGAAGGCTACGAGCAGTACTTC.

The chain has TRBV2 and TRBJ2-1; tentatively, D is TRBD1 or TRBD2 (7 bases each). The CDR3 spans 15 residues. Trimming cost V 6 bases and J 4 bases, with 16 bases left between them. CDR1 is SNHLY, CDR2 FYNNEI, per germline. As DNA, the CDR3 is TGTGCCAGCAGACTCGGCGGGGGACAGTACAATGAGCAGTTCTTC. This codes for CASRLGGGQYNEQFF.

CDR3 in DNA: TGTGCCAGTTCTGGACAGACTAGCACAGATACGCAGTATTTT. Translation gives CASSGQTSTDTQYF. The chain carries TRBV19 and TRBJ2-3; D perhaps matches TRBD1 (6 bases). The CDR3 runs to 14 residues. V dropped 8 bases and J dropped 0 bases, with 12 bases sitting between them. Germline values: CDR1 LNHDA, CDR2 SQIVND (reference sequence).

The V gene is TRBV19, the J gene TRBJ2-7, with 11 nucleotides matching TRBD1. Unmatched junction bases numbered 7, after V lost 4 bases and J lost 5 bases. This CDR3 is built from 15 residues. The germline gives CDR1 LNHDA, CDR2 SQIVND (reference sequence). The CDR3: CASSTRGQGGNEQYF. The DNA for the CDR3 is TGTGCCAGTAGTACGAGGGGACAGGGGGGTAACGAGCAGTACTTC.

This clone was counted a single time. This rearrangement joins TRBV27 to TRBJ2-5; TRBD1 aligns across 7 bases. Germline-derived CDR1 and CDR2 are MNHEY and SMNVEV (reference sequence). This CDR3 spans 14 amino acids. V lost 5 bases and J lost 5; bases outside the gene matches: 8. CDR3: CASSPYRGGETQYF. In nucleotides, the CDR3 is TGTGCCAGCAGTCCGTACAGGGGTGGTGAGACCCAGTACTTC.

The CDR3 reads CASSESSYYGYTF. CDR3 in DNA: TGCGCCAGCAGTGAGTCGTCCTACTATGGCTACACCTTC. The J gene is TRBJ1-2, the V gene TRBV10-1, with D unresolved. Germline V gene lookup returns CDR1 WNHNN and CDR2 SYGVQD (reference sequence). Trimming stripped 0 bases from V and 3 bases from J, with 5 bases between. This CDR3 region has 13 residues.

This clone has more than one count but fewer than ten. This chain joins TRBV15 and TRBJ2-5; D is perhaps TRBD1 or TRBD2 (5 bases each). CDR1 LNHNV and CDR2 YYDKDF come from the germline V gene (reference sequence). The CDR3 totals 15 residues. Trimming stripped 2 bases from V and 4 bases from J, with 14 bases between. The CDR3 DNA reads TGTGCCACCAGCAGACCCGCCGACGGGACAGAGACCCAGTACTTC. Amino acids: CATSRPADGTETQYF. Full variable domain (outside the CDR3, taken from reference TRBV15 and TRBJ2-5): DAMVIQNPRYQVTQFGKPVTLSCSQTLNHNVMYWYQQKSSQAPKLLFHYYDKDFNNEADTPDNFQSRRPNTSFCFLDIRSPGLGDTAMYLCATSRPADGTETQYFGPGTRLLVL.

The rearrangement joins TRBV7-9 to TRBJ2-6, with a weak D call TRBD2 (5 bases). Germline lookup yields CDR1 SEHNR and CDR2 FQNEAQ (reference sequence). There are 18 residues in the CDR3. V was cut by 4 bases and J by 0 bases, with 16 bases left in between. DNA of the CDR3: TGTGCCAGCAGCTCTAGCCAGACTTCCCACTCTGGGGCCAACGTCCTGACTTTC. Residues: CASSSSQTSHSGANVLTF.

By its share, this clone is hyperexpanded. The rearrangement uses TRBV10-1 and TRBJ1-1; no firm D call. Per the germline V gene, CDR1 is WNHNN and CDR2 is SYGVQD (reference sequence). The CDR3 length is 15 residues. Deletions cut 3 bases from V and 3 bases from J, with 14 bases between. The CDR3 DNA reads TGCGCCAGCAGTGATTGTTCCGGGTGGGACACTGAAGCTTTCTTT. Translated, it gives CASSDCSGWDTEAFF.